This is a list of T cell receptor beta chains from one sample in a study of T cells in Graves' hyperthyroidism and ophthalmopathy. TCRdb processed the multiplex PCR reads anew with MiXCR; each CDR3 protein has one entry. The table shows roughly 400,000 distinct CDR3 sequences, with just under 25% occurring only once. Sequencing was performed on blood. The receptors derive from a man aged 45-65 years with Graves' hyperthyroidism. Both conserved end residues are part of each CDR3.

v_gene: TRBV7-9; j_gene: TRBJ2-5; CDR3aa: CASSLASETQYF
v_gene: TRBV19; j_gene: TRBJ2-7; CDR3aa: CASSIGRGTYEQYF
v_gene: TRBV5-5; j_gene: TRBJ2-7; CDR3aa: CASSLTGEDIGYEQYF
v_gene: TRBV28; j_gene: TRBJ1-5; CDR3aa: CASSFYAGSSHQHF
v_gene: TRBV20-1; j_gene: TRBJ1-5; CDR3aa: CSATSTGDQPQHF
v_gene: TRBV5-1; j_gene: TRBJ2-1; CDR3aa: CASSLVGLAYEQFF
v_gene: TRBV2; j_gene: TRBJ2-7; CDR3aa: CASSAYRDRGGNEQYF
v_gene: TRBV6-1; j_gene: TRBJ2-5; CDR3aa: CASSLRLAGGGEAQYF
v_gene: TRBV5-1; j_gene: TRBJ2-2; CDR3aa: CASSATTGGGRGTGELFF
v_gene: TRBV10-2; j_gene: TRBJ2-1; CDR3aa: CASSVGSGRVNEQFF
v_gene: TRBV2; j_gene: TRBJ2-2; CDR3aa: CASRDRGNTGELFF
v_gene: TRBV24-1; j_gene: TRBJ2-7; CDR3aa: CASSHPGLVREQYF
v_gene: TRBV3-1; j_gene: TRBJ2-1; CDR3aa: CASSQGPMQFF
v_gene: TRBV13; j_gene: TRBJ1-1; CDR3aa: CASSTTAEVPTTNTEAFF
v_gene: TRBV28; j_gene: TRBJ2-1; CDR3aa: CASNIPNTNEQFF
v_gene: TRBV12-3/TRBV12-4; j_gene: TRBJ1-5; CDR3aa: CASSTTGEGNQPQHF
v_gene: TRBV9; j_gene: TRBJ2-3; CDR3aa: CASGRIETDTQYF
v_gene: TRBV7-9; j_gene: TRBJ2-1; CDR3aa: CASSLSRSSGAYNEQFF
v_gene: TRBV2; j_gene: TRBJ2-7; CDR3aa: CASNIQRDSYEQYF
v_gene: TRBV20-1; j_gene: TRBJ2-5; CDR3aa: CSARLTNEETQYF
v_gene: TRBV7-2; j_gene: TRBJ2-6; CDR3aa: CASSPIRGILRSGANVLTF
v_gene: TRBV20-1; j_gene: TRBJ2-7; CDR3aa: CSVVRASYEQYF
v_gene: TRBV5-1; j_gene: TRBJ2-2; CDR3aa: CANKGELMNTGELFF
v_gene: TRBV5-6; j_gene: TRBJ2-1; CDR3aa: CASSFPNPNEQFF
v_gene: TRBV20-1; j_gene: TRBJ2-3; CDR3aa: CSARNLGLSGTDTQYF
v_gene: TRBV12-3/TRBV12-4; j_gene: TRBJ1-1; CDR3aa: CASSLREGNTEAFF
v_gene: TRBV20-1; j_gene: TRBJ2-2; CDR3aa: CSARPREGPGELFF
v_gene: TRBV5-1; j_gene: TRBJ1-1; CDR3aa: CASRRDDEAFF
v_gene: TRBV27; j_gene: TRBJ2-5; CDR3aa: CASGRPQSGRGETQYF
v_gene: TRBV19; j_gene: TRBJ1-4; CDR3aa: CASSRIRRDRGFEKLFF
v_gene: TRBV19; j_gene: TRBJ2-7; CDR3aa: CASSMGLAPSYEQYF
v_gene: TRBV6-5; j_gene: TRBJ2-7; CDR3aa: CASSYLRQGVTYEQYF
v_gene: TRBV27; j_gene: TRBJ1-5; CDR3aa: CASSSFDRWDQPQHF
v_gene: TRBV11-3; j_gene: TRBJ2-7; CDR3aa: CASSSLDREYEQYF
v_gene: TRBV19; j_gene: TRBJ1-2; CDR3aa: CASSIDLGAGHYGYTF
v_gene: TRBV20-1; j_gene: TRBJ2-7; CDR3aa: CSAPGRASYEQYF
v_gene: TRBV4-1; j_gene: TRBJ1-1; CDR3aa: CASSRSSGLLNTEAFF
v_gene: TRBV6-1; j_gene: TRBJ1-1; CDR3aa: CASTIPGEGTEAFF
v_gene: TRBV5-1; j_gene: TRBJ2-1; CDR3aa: CASSLALVRLSGYDEQFF
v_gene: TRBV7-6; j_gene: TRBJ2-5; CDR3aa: CASSMWQETQYF
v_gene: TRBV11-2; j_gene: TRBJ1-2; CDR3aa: CASSPSYSTPRGFDYGYTF
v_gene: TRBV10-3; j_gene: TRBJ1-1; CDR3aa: CAISEETAIEAFF
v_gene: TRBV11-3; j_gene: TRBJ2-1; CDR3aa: CASRRKRTGNEQFF